The present entry profiles one T cell receptor beta chain with its context. Clones were read by immunoSEQ multiplex PCR, and TCRdb kept only the in-frame ones, dropping some. The sample lists under 130,000 clones; around 80% were seen once. CDR1 is KGHSH and CDR2 is LQKENI in the germline V gene. The CDR3 consists of 16 residues. The V gene lost 0 bases and the J gene lost 4 bases, with 15 bases spanning the gap. This sample is drawn from a study of blood T cell repertoires in COVID-19. The specimen was peripheral blood. The chain combines TRBV18 with TRBJ1-2; the D gene is possibly TRBD1 (6 bases). The receptor comes from a man in his 70s with active or convalescent COVID-19. The DNA for the CDR3 is TGTGCCAGCTCACCACCGGGCACAGGGAGAGGCTATGGCTACACCTTC. It translates to CASSPPGTGRGYGYTF.